These 10 T cell receptor beta chains originate from one sample sequenced in a study of post-analysis software for immune sequencing data. Study-level findings and limits: Four or five TRBV segments (TRBV5-6, TRBV5-1 and TRBV20-1 among them) occurred more frequently in patients than in controls.

The antigens of these receptors remain unknown. Tagging with unique molecular identifiers was a feature of the TCR beta cDNA libraries. TCRdb ran MiXCR on the PCR reads and lists one entry per CDR3 protein. The profile covers 740,000 or so distinct CDR3 sequences, with about 57% appearing a single time and about 4.5% taken by the ten largest. Material for sequencing was blood. These receptors were collected from a girl aged 5 to 17 with multiple sclerosis.

The V gene is TRBV20-1, the J gene TRBJ2-1; the match to TRBD2 covers 8 bases. Germline V gene sequence: CDR1 DFQATT, CDR2 SNEGSKA (reference sequence). This CDR3 region has 16 residues. The CDR3 nucleotides are TGCGGTGGGACGTGGTCGGAAGCGGGAGATTACAATGAGCAGTTCTTC. Protein: CGGTWSEAGDYNEQFF.

V usage is TRBV29-1 and J usage is TRBJ2-3; tentatively, D is TRBD2 (5 bases). Germline CDR1 reads SQVTM; CDR2 reads ANQGSEA. Between the trimmed V and J ends, which lost 4 bases and 1 base, there was a span of 12 bases. CDR3 length: 14 residues. As DNA, the CDR3 is TGCAGCGTTGTTTCGGGGTCCGGCACAGATACGCAGTATTTT. This encodes CSVVSGSGTDTQYF.

The gene calls are TRBV4-1 and TRBJ2-7; 10 bases are shared with TRBD2. The J call may be wrong; the DNA end is better matched by TRBJ2-5. This CDR3 is 16 amino acids long. Per the germline V gene, CDR1 is MGHRA and CDR2 is YSYEKL. CDR3 sequence (DNA): TGCGCCAGCAGCCAAGGGACTAGCGGCCAGGGGGAGACCCAGTACTTC. Encoded protein: CASSQGTSGQGETQYF.

This chain uses TRBV5-5 with TRBJ1-1; D perhaps matches TRBD1 (6 bases). V was shortened by 5 bases and J by 3 bases, with 14 bases between the two germline ends. Germline V gene lookup returns CDR1 SGHKS and CDR2 YYEKEE (reference sequence). This CDR3 has 14 residues. In DNA form, the CDR3 reads TGTGCCAGCAGGACAAGGGGGGTTGACACTGAAGCTTTCTTT. Residues: CASRTRGVDTEAFF.

This clonotype was observed once. V gene TRBV5-1 combines with J gene TRBJ2-1; 7 nucleotides line up with TRBD1. J lost 7 bases, V lost 3 bases, and 16 bases had no gene match. CDR3 length equals 17 residues. CDR1 SGHRS and CDR2 YFSETQ come from the germline V gene. The CDR3, as DNA: TGCGCCAGCAGCTACCCCCTAAAGGACAGGTCTTGGAATGAGCAGTTCTTC. This encodes CASSYPLKDRSWNEQFF.

The genes are TRBV27 and TRBJ2-3, with 7 bases lining up with TRBD1. V lost 5 bases to trimming and J lost 2 bases; unmatched junction nucleotides: 13. Germline CDR1 is MNHEY and CDR2 is SMNVEV (reference sequence). The CDR3 has 17 residues. The DNA for the CDR3 is TGTGCCAGCAGTCCCCCCTCAGACAGGGTAGACACAGATACGCAGTATTTT. Its translation: CASSPPSDRVDTDTQYF.

The table lists this clonotype with a few counts. The chain links TRBV7-9 to TRBJ2-7, with TRBD1 identical over 10 bases. Germline V lookup: CDR1 SEHNR, CDR2 FQNEAQ (reference sequence). V was pared by 4 bases and J by 2 bases, with 8 bases of the junction left unmatched. The CDR3 covers 16 residues. Here the CDR3 reads CASSSPGQGLAYEQYF. The CDR3, as DNA: TGTGCCAGCAGCTCACCGGGACAGGGGCTCGCCTACGAGCAGTACTTC.

The J gene is TRBJ2-3, the V gene TRBV28; 14 bases map to TRBD2. This CDR3 region has 19 residues. The germline CDR1 and CDR2 sequences are MDHEN and SYDVKM. V shed 6 bases, J shed 0 bases, and the junction held 11 bases outside the gene matches. The CDR3 nucleotides read TGTGCCAGCAGCCCCTCCGGGACTAGCGGGGGCCTTAGCACAGATACGCAGTATTTT. Translating it yields CASSPSGTSGGLSTDTQYF.

This sequence joins TRBV29-1 and TRBJ2-5; TRBD2 matches at 10 bases. V dropped 7 bases and J dropped 2; count of bases not matched to a gene: 7. CDR1 and CDR2 (germline): SQVTM, ANQGSEA. This CDR3 is built from 14 residues. As DNA, the CDR3 is TGCAGCGCCCCTCTAGCGGGAGCGCAAGAGACCCAGTACTTC. Amino acids: CSAPLAGAQETQYF.

The chain couples TRBV5-1 to TRBJ1-4; 9 bases map to TRBD1. With 0 bases clipped from V and 8 bases from J, the junction kept 5 bases outside the gene matches. The CDR3 loop spans 15 amino acids. Germline V gene sequence: CDR1 SGHRS, CDR2 YFSETQ. CDR3 sequence reads: CASSLAGQGSEKLFF. The CDR3 DNA reads TGCGCCAGCAGCTTGGCGGGACAGGGAAGCGAAAAACTGTTTTTT. Filled out from reference TRBV5-1 and TRBJ1-4, the complete variable domain reads KAGVTQTPRYLIKTRGQQVTLSCSPISGHRSVSWYQQTPGQGLQFLFEYFSETQRNKGNFPGRFSGRQFSNSRSEMNVSTLELGDSALYLCASSLAGQGSEKLFFGSGTQLSVL.